This T cell receptor beta chain was obtained from a study of T-cell memory formation after mild COVID-19. Trimming shortened V by 0 bases and J by 4 bases, and 9 bases separated the two germline ends. Germline V gene lookup returns CDR1 SGHTA and CDR2 FQGNSA. The CDR3 is 15 amino acids. Study-level findings and limits: Contracting clones from day 15 to 85 showed balanced CD4/CD8; later expanders favored CD4+. Second-wave clones that peaked on day 37 lacked confirmed SARS-CoV-2 specificity. Contracting CD4+ clones lay largely in CM and EM, with CD8+ ones residing in EMRA.

One entry per CDR3 protein, called by TCRdb with MiXCR from the 5' RACE reads. Among 450,000 to 650,000 distinct CDR3 sequences listed, over 15% were seen once. Notes on this clonotype: Its matching antigen is unknown.

This chain uses TRBV7-2 with TRBJ2-2; D unclear. Sequenced material: PBMCs or a T cell subset sorted from them (not recorded which). This TCR was sampled from an adult woman who had mild COVID-19 (a few samples of this study predate the infection). Cell type and time point are not known. CDR3 in DNA: TGTGCCAGCAGCTTAGCGCTGTCGAGCACCGGGGAGCTGTTTTTT. Its translation is CASSLALSSTGELFF.